The subject of this entry is one T cell receptor beta chain. The target antigen is unknown. V dropped 0 bases and J dropped 2 bases, with 10 bases sitting between them. In germline, CDR1 is SGHVS, CDR2 FQNEAQ. The CDR3 sequence is 15 residues long. The PCR contained 60 Vbeta and 13 Jbeta primers. Produced via immunoSEQ multiplex PCR; TCRdb's table is partial and in-frame only. The profile shows 150,000 to 200,000 clones, about 76% of them singletons. The data are from a study of cytomegalovirus exposure and HLA in healthy donors. General study findings and limits: TCR beta sequences reportedly predicted most subjects' HLA-A and HLA-B alleles accurately.

Source material: PBMCs. The sequence came from a middle-aged woman in good health and CMV-seropositive. The J gene is TRBJ1-1, the V gene TRBV7-8; the D is unclear. The CDR3 DNA is TGTGCCAGCAGCTTAGCCGGGGTACCTAACACTGAAGCTTTCTTT. It translates to CASSLAGVPNTEAFF.